The T cell receptor (beta chain) described here comes from a study of T cells in Graves' hyperthyroidism and ophthalmopathy. Researchers took RNA transcripts and amplified the TCR beta CDR3 regions from them. The study used the HTBI primer set for a first-round RT-PCR of the TCR CDR3. Each CDR3 protein is one row after TCRdb ran MiXCR on the multiplex PCR reads. Among 250,000 or so distinct CDR3 sequences, over 12% were seen once, and the ten largest hold 30% to 35%. Study results and caveats: Blood also held most thyroid clonotypes expanded beyond 0.001.

The CDR3 consists of 14 residues. Trimming took off 3 bases at V and 5 bases at J, with 11 bases between the two ends. Germline lookup yields CDR1 LNHDA and CDR2 SQIVND (reference sequence). Patients showing uncontrolled infection, other autoimmune disease, pregnancy or lactation were ineligible. Points on this clonotype: Its antigen is currently unknown.

The receptor was derived from a woman aged 50 to 65 with Graves' hyperthyroidism that later progressed to Graves' ophthalmopathy. What was sequenced was blood. The genes are TRBV19 and TRBJ1-5, with a weak D call TRBD1 (6 bases). The CDR3 sequence is CASSIGGADQPQHF. CDR3 sequence (DNA): TGTGCCAGTAGTATCGGGGGGGCAGATCAGCCCCAGCATTTT.